Included here is one T cell receptor (beta chain) sequence, with context. CDR3 length equals 14 residues. The germline gives CDR1 MDHEN, CDR2 SYDVKM. V lost 7 bases and J 6 bases, leaving 16 bases between the germline ends. This entry belongs to a study of blood T cells in healthy people across ages. For the study at large: Per every two T cells, about one barcoded beta molecule was captured by template switching.

It was with a sample-barcoded 5' primer and a J-beta primer mix that a second PCR of roughly 7 to 12 cycles was run. A single record per CDR3 protein comes from TCRdb applying MiXCR to the 5' RACE reads. Here the sample spans roughly 1.5 million distinct CDR3 sequences, less than 45% being singletons. This chain links TRBV28 with TRBJ1-5; possible D gene TRBD1, 5 bases. Sequencing was done on a sample of blood. This receptor was identified in a woman aged 18-35 years in good health. The CDR3: CASKGGTRFQPQHF. The CDR3 nucleotides are TGTGCCAGCAAAGGCGGGACCCGATTTCAGCCCCAGCATTTT.